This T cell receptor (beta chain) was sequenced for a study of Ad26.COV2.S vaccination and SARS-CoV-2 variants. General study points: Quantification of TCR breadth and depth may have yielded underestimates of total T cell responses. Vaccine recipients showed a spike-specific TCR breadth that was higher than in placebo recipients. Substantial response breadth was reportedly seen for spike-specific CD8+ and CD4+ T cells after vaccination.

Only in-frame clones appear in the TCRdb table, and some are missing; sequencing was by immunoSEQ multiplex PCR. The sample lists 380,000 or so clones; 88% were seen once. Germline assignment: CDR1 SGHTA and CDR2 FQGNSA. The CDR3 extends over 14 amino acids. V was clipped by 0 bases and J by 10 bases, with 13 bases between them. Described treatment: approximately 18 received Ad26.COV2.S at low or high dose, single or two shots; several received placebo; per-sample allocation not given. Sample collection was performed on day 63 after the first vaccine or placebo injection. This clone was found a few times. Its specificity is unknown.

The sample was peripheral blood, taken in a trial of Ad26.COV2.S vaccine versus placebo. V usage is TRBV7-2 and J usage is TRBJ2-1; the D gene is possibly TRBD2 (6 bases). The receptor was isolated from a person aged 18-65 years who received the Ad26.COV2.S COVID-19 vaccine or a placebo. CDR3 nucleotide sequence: TGTGCCAGCAGCTTAGCGCGGGGTGAGAGGGAGCAGTTCTTC. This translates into CASSLARGEREQFF. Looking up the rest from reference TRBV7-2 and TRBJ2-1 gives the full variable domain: GAGVSQSPSNKVTEKGKDVELRCDPISGHTALYWYRQSLGQGLEFLIYFQGNSAPDKSGLPSDRFSAERTGGSVSTLTIQRTQQEDSAVYLCASSLARGEREQFFGPGTRLTVL.